One T cell receptor (beta chain) is described in this entry. The CDR3 consists of 11 residues. V lost 10 bases to trimming and J lost 7 bases, with 13 bases between them. The germline V gene encodes CDR1 MNHEY and CDR2 SVGAGI. The entry originates in a study of blood T cell repertoires in COVID-19. Turning to the study itself: Material from acute and convalescent COVID-19 was sourced from the United States, Italy and Spain.

In the source study's methods: Nucleated cell counts were estimated from reference gene primer amplification. Repertoires were generated with immunoSEQ multiplex PCR, while TCRdb's copy carries only in-frame clones and drops some. V and J calls plus clone size are reproduced from that table; the DNA served to infer D and trimming. The sample shows over 300,000 clones, 85% to 90% of them seen only once. Participant-reported clinical history was the basis for cohort assignment. This rearrangement joins TRBV6-5 to TRBJ1-1, with D perhaps TRBD1 (5 bases). This TCR was recovered from a woman between 25 and 40 years old with acute COVID-19. Sequenced input: PBMCs or T cells enriched from blood (not recorded which). The CDR3 DNA is TGTGCCACCATGGGGGGGTATGAAGCTTTCTTT. Protein sequence: CATMGGYEAFF.